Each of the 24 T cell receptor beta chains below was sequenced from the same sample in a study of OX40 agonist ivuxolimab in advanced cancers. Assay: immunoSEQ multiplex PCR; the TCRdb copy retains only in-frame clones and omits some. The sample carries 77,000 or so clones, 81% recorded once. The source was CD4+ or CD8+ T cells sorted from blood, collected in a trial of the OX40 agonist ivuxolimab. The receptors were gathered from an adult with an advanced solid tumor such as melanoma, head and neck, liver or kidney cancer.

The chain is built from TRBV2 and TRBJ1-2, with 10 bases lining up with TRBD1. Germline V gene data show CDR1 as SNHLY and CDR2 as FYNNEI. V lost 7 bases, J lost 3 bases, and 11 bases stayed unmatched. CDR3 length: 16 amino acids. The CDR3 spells CASKLLGQGTDYGYTF. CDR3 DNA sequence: TGTGCCAGCAAACTATTGGGACAGGGGACGGACTATGGCTACACCTTC.

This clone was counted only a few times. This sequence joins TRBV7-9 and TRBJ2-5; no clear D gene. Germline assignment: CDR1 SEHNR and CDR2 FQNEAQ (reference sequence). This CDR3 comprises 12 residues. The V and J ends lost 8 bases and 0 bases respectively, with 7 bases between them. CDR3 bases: TGTGCCAGCCAGAGCTACCAAGAGACCCAGTACTTC. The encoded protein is CASQSYQETQYF.

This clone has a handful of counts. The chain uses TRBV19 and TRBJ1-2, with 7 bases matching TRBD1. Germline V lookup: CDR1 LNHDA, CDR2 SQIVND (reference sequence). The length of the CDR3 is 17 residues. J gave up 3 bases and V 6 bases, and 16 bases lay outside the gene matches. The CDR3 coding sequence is TGTGCCAGTAGCCTCGACCAAAAGGACAGGCACCACTATGGCTACACCTTC. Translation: CASSLDQKDRHHYGYTF.

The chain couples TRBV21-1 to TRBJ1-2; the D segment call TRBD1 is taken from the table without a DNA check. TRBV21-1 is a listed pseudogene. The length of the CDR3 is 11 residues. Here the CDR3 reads CASGDSYGYTF. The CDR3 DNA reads TGTGCCAGCGGAGACAGCTATGGCTACACCTTC.

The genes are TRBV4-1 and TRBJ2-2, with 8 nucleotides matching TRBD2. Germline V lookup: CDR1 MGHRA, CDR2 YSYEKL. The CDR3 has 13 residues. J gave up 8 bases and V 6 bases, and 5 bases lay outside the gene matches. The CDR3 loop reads CASRQSGGGELFF. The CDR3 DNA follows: TGCGCCAGCAGACAAAGCGGGGGTGGGGAGCTGTTTTTT.

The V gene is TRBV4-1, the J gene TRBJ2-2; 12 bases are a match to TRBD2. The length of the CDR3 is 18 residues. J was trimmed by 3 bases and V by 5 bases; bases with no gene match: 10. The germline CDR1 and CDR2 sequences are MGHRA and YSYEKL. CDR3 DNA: TGCGCCAGCAGCGGGGGGAGACTAGCGGGAGTTTACACCGGGGAGCTGTTTTTT. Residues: CASSGGRLAGVYTGELFF.

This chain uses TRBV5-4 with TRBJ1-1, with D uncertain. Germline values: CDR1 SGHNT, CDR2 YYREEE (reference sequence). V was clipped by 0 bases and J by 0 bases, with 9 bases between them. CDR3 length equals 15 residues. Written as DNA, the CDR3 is TGTGCCAGCAGCTTGGGTGGCAACATGAACACTGAAGCTTTCTTT. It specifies CASSLGGNMNTEAFF.

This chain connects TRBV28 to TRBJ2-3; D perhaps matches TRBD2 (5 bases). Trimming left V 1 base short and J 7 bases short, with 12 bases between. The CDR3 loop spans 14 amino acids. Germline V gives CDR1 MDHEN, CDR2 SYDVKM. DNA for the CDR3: TGTGCCAGCAGTTTATATGGGAGAGGGAATACGCAGTATTTT. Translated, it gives CASSLYGRGNTQYF.

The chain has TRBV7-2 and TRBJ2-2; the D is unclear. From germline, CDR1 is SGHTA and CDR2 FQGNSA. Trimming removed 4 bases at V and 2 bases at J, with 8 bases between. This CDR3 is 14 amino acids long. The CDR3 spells CASSSTANTGELFF. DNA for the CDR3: TGTGCCAGCAGCTCGACTGCCAACACCGGGGAGCTGTTTTTT.

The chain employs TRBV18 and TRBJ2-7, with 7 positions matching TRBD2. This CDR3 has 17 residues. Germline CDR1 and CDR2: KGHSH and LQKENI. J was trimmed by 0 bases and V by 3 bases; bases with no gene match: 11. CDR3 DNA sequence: TGTGCCAGCTCACCCCGGACTAGTCTGATCCACTCCTACGAGCAGTACTTC. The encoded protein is CASSPRTSLIHSYEQYF.

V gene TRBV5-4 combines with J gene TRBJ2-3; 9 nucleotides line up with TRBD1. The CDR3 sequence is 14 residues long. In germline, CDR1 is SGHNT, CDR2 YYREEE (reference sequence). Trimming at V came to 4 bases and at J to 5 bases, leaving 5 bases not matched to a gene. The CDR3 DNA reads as TGTGCCAGCAGCGAAAGGACAGGGGAAGATACGCAGTATTTT. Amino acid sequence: CASSERTGEDTQYF.

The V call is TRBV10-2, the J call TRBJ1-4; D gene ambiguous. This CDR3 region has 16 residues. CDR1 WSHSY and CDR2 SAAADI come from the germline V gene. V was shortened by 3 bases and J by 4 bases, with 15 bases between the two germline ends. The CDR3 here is CASSESLADGNEKLFF. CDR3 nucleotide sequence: TGCGCCAGCAGTGAAAGTTTAGCGGATGGTAATGAAAAACTGTTTTTT.

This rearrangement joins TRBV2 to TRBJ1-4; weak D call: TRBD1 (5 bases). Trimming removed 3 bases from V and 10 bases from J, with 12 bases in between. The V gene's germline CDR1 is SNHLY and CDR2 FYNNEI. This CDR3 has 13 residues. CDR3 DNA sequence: TGTGCCAGCAGTGACAGGGTGGGAGGAAAACTGTTTTTT. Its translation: CASSDRVGGKLFF.

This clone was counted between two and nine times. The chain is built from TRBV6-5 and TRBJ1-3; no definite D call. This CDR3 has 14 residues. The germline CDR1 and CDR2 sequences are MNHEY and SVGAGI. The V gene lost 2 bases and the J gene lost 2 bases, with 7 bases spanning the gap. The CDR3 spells CASSYLGPGNTIYF. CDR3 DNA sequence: TGTGCCAGCAGTTACCTTGGGCCTGGAAACACCATATATTTT.

The CDR3 region has the DNA TGTGCCAGCAGCTTAACGGGTACAGGGTATAGTGAGCAGTTCTTC. As protein: CASSLTGTGYSEQFF. The chain uses TRBV7-3 and TRBJ2-1, with a possible D match to TRBD1 (6 bases). Trimming pared 0 bases from V and 9 bases from J, leaving 15 bases between. The CDR3 contains 15 residues. Per germline, CDR1 SGHTA and CDR2 FQGTGA.

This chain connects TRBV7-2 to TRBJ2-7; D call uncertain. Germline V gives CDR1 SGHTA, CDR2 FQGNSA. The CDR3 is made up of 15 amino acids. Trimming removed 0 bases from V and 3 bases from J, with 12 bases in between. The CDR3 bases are TGTGCCAGCAGCTTAGCGTCAGGACCCAACTACGAGCAGTACTTC. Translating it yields CASSLASGPNYEQYF.

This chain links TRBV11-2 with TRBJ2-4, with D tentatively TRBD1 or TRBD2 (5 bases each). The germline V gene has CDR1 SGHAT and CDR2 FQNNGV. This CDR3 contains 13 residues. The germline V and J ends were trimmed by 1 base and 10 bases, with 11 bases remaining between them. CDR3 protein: CASSLGGPRIQYF. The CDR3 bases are TGTGCCAGCAGCTTAGGGGGACCGCGGATTCAGTACTTC.

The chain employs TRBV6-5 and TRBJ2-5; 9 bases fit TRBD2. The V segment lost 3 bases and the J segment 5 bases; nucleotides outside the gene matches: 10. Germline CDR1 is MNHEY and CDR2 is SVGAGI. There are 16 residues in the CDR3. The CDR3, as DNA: TGTGCCAGCAGTTATGGCCGGTTAGCGGGAGCGGAGACCCAGTACTTC. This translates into CASSYGRLAGAETQYF.

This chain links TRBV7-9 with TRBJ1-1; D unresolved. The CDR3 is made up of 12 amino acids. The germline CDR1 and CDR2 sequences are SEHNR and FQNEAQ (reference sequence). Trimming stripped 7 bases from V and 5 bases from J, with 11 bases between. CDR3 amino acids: CASNLGGTEAFF. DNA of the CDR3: TGTGCCAGCAACCTCGGAGGGACTGAAGCTTTCTTT.

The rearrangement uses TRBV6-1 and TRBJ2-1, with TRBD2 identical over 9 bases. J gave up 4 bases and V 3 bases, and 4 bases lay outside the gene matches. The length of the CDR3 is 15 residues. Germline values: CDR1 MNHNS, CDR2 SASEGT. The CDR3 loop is CASSEASGVYNEQFF. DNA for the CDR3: TGTGCCAGCAGTGAGGCTAGCGGGGTTTACAATGAGCAGTTCTTC.

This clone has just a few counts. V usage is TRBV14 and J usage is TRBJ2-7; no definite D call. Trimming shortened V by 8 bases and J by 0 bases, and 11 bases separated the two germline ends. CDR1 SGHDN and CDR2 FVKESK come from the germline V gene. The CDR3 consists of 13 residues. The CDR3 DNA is TGTGCCAGCTCCGCCGTGAACTCCTACGAGCAGTACTTC. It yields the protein CASSAVNSYEQYF.

DNA for the CDR3: TGTGCCAGCAGCTTAGCCGGCAGGGGTCTCAATCAGCCCCAGCATTTT. As protein: CASSLAGRGLNQPQHF. This sequence joins TRBV7-8 and TRBJ1-5; D might be TRBD1 (6 bases). The CDR3 has 16 amino acids. The V gene's germline CDR1 is SGHVS and CDR2 FQNEAQ. V was shortened by 0 bases and J by 3 bases, with 12 bases between the two germline ends.

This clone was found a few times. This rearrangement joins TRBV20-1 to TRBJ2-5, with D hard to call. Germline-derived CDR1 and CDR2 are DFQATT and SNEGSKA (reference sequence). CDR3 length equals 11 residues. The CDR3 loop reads CSLLDGETQYF. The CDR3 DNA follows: TGCAGCCTGCTTGATGGAGAGACCCAGTACTTC.

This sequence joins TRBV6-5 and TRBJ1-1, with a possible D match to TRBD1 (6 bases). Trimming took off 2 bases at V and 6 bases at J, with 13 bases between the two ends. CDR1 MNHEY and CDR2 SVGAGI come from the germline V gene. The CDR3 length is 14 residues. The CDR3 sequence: CASSYGLGAAEAFF. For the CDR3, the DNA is TGTGCCAGCAGTTACGGGCTGGGGGCCGCTGAAGCTTTCTTT.